The clone carrying this T cell receptor beta chain has a handful of counts. These data are taken from a study of T cell repertoires in cytomegalovirus infection. In TCRdb, the reads were re-called with MiXCR into one record per CDR3 protein. The table lists hundreds of thousands of distinct CDR3 sequences, over 9% of them singletons. Germline-derived CDR1 and CDR2 are SGHTA and FQGTGA. Trimming shortened V by 3 bases and J by 2 bases, and 14 bases separated the two germline ends. The CDR3 is 16 amino acids. The material sequenced was PBMCs. This receptor was identified in a human donor in good health (CMV status not recorded). Some clones in this sample may be carry-over from other donors' samples. V is TRBV7-3 and J is TRBJ2-1; weak D call: TRBD1 (6 bases). CDR3 DNA sequence: TGTGCCAGCAGCTTTGGGACAAATCCGGCCTACAATGAGCAGTTCTTC. Protein product: CASSFGTNPAYNEQFF.